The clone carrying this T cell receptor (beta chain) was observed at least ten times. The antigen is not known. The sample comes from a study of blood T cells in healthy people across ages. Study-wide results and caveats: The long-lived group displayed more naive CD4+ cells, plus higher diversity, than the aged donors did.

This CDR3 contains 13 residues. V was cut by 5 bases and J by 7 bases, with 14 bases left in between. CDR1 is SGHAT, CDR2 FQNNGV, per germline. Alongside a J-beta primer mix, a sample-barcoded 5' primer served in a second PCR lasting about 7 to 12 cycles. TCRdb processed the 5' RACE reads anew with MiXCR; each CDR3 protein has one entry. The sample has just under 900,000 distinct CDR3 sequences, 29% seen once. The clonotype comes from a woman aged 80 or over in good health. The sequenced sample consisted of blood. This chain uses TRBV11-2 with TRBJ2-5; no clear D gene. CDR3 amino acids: CASSPNGLGTQYF. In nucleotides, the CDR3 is TGTGCCAGCAGCCCCAACGGGTTGGGGACCCAGTACTTC.